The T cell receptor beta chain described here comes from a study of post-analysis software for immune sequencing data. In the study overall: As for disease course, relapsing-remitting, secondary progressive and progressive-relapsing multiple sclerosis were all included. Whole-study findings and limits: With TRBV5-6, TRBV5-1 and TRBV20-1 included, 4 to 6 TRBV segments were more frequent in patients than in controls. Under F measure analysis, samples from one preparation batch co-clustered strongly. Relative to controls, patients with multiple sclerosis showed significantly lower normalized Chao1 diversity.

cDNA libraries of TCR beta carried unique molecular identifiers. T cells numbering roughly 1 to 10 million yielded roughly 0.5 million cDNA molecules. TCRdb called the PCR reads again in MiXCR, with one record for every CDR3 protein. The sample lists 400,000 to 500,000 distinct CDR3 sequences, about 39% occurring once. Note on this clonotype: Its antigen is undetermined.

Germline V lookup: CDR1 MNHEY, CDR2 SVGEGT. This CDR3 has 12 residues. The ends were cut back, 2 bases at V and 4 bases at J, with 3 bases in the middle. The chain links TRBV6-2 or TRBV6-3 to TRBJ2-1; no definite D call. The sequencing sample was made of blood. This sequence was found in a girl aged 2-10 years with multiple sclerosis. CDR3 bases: TGTGCCAGCAGTTACATTTACAATGAGCAGTTCTTC. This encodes CASSYIYNEQFF.